The rows below give T cell receptor beta chains drawn from one sample of a study of blood T cells in healthy people across ages. TCRdb itself ran the 5' RACE reads through MiXCR, one entry per CDR3 protein. The sample shows under 1,000,000 distinct CDR3 sequences, 35% to 60% of them seen only once. The material sequenced was blood. These receptors originate from a man older than 75 in good health. The conserved cysteine and the conserved F or W are not part of the CDR3 here. D genes are given only for firm matches. A clone size is listed for some rows: how often the clone was seen (once, few, many), or a class if it is expanded.

>TRBV20-1|TRBD1|TRBJ2-5|-
SATGTDQETQY
>TRBV20-1|TRBD2|TRBJ2-1|-
SAGRLAGGRDEQF
>TRBV5-1|-|TRBJ2-5|-
ASSLEVRQETQY
>TRBV20-1|TRBD1|TRBJ1-6|-
SAREGQGSPLH
>TRBV4-2|-|TRBJ1-6|-
ASSQERVTYNSPLH
>TRBV7-2|TRBD2|TRBJ2-7|-
ASSDLAGGYEQY
>TRBV7-2|-|TRBJ2-1|-
ASSLAGWDEQF
>TRBV7-2|-|TRBJ2-5|-
ASSLELGRQETQY
>TRBV10-3|TRBD2|TRBJ2-4|-
AISEAGGENIQY
>TRBV21-1|-|TRBJ2-1|-
ASKPPGTSGGNNEQF
>TRBV10-3|-|TRBJ1-1|-
AISEGWEAF
>TRBV7-2|TRBD1|TRBJ2-7|-
ASSTRQGNYEQY
>TRBV24-1|-|TRBJ2-5|few
ATSDFTLETQY
>TRBV18|TRBD2|TRBJ2-1|-
ASSPASGRRNEQF
>TRBV29-1|-|TRBJ2-7|-
SVEEGRGPGPYEQY
>TRBV5-1|TRBD2|TRBJ2-1|-
ASSYQTSGSSNEQF
>TRBV20-1|-|TRBJ2-3|-
SARSPGADTQY
>TRBV28|TRBD1|TRBJ2-1|-
ASRRTGEDEQF
>TRBV4-1|TRBD2|TRBJ2-7|few
ASSQDPAGGRYEQY
>TRBV4-3|-|TRBJ2-6|-
ASNKGGVSTGGANVLT
>TRBV3-1|TRBD1|TRBJ1-4|-
ASSRDYRDSGKLF
>TRBV7-9|-|TRBJ2-3|few
ASSGLIGRPTDTQY
>TRBV11-3|TRBD2|TRBJ2-1|few
ASSLDHPSGRGNEQF
>TRBV10-3|TRBD1|TRBJ1-2|many
AISSGTGDNYGYT
>TRBV6-2/TRBV6-3|TRBD2|TRBJ2-7|-
ASWEGYEQY
>TRBV10-3|-|TRBJ2-7|few
AISGSPPTRSSYEQY
>TRBV11-1|-|TRBJ2-7|-
ASSFSGTRSYEQY
>TRBV11-2|TRBD2|TRBJ2-7|-
ASSSGLAATTYEQY
>TRBV20-1|-|TRBJ1-4|-
SADTGRDEKLF
>TRBV9|-|TRBJ2-5|-
ASSDRDGGETQY
>TRBV5-1|-|TRBJ2-3|-
ASSLRGAYTDTQY
>TRBV20-1|TRBD2|TRBJ2-4|few
SASWEGGGKNIQY
>TRBV11-2|-|TRBJ2-1|few
ASSLDFTVWGVRNEQF
>TRBV6-6|TRBD2|TRBJ2-5|many
ASSMTSRAEQTQY
>TRBV9|TRBD1|TRBJ2-5|few
ASSVGTGGHSETQY
>TRBV20-1|TRBD1|TRBJ1-2|many
SARSRDRGGVSYGYT
>TRBV5-1|-|TRBJ2-7|-
ASSLVSGPSSYEQY
>TRBV20-1|TRBD2|-|few
SASTGTSAKDEQY
>TRBV12-3/TRBV12-4|TRBD1|TRBJ2-2|-
ASKTDRVATGELF
>TRBV7-9|TRBD1|TRBJ2-4|-
ASSLGDRGAKNIQY
>TRBV14|-|TRBJ1-2|-
ASSQYPGSTGYT
>TRBV29-1|-|TRBJ2-1|many
SVDEQF
>TRBV6-1|-|TRBJ1-5|-
ASSDRERAQH
>TRBV4-2|TRBD2|-|few
ASSHDGLAGGYEQY
>TRBV5-1|-|TRBJ2-2|-
ASSFPPRGERSTGELF
>TRBV29-1|-|TRBJ2-3|-
STSRGPGADTQY
>TRBV20-1|TRBD2|TRBJ2-7|-
SPMGPGGTSYEQY
>TRBV11-3|TRBD2|TRBJ2-3|-
ASSLTTSGVRDTQY
>TRBV12-3/TRBV12-4|TRBD1|TRBJ2-1|-
ASSLGTGSSYNKQF
>TRBV25-1|TRBD2|TRBJ2-5|few
ASSESRSSGSEETQY
>TRBV29-1|-|TRBJ1-6|-
SVAVGASSPLH
>TRBV7-3|TRBD2|TRBJ2-3|few
ASSSSGSRADTQY